This T cell receptor (beta chain) was obtained from a study of blood T cell repertoires in COVID-19. The overall study: Material from acute and convalescent COVID-19 was sourced from the United States, Italy and Spain.

Original processing methods: Estimated nucleated cell counts came from reference gene primer amplification. Profiled with immunoSEQ multiplex PCR; TCRdb holds only in-frame clones, not every one. V, J and clone size reflect that table, while D and trimming were determined from the DNA. The top ten hold approximately 2.9% of the sample, which has a few hundred thousand clones, more than 75% seen once. Sequenced input: peripheral blood. This receptor was obtained from a man between 60 and 70 years old with acute or convalescent COVID-19.

DNA of the CDR3: TGTGCCAGCAGCGTAGGACGAGACTACACCATATATTTT. As protein: CASSVGRDYTIYF. The chain employs TRBV9 and TRBJ1-3; D unresolved. CDR1 SGDLS and CDR2 YYNGEE come from the germline V gene. V lost 0 bases and J lost 8, with 9 bases in between. The CDR3 consists of 13 residues.